A single sample is the source of the 2 T cell receptor beta chains below, sequenced in a study of monozygotic twins with inflammatory bowel disease. For each CDR3 protein, TCRdb gives one entry from its re-call of the 5' RACE reads, without DNA. The sample table sets out roughly 300,000 distinct CDR3 sequences. The sequenced sample was blood. Receptors originate from a human donor with ulcerative colitis or Crohn's disease, or a healthy co-twin of an affected twin (not recorded which).

This chain links TRBV12-3 or TRBV12-4 with TRBJ2-7; the D call of TRBD1 rests on TCRdb alone, since no DNA is present to check it. The CDR3 covers 13 residues. The CDR3 reads CASSRAGGDEQYF.

This rearrangement joins TRBV3-1 to TRBJ1-2; TCRdb returns TRBD1, unconfirmable since there is no DNA. CDR1 is LGHDT and CDR2 is YNNKEL in the germline V gene (reference sequence). The CDR3 has 13 residues. The CDR3 sequence is CASSNGQAYGYTF.